This T cell receptor (beta chain) derives from a study of beta chain features in type 1 diabetes. Study context: All of the samples together had over 90 million sorted cells examined. Study-wide results and caveats: HLA effects on TCRB rearrangement stayed unresolved here. PCR could preferentially amplify shorter templates, alike in patients and controls.

This clone was observed a few times. Its target is unknown. Expressed TCRB transcripts were sequenced after all isolated RNA was converted to cDNA. Sequencing used immunoSEQ multiplex PCR; TCRdb keeps in-frame clones, though not all of them. The table records approximately 150,000 clones, 8.5% to 12% of them present only once. In germline, CDR1 is SGHKS, CDR2 YYEKEE (reference sequence). The ends were cut back, 4 bases at V and 0 bases at J, with 14 bases in the middle. The length of the CDR3 is 16 residues. V is TRBV5-5 and J is TRBJ1-5; D might be TRBD1 (6 bases). The receptor was isolated from a man between 18 and 29 years old in good health. Sequenced input: naive CD4+ T cells from blood. CDR3 bases: TGTGCCAGCAGCCTCAATGACAGGTATAGCAATCAGCCCCAGCATTTT. Translated: CASSLNDRYSNQPQHF.